These 30 T cell receptor beta chains originate from one sample sequenced in a study of blood T cell repertoires in COVID-19. Produced via immunoSEQ multiplex PCR; TCRdb's table is partial and in-frame only. The sample shows about 110,000 clones, approximately 84% of them seen only once. Source material: peripheral blood. These receptor sequences come from a man aged 40-55 years with acute or convalescent COVID-19.

The genes are TRBV4-2 and TRBJ2-7; 10 nucleotides align to TRBD2. V shed 1 base and J 3 bases; nucleotides not matched to a gene: 6. The germline CDR1 and CDR2 sequences are LGHNA and YNFKEQ. This CDR3 contains 16 residues. The CDR3: CASSQVLASGSYEQYF. The CDR3 coding sequence is TGTGCCAGCAGCCAAGTTTTGGCTAGCGGGAGCTACGAGCAGTACTTC.

The rearrangement joins TRBV15 to TRBJ1-5, with a possible D match to TRBD1 (5 bases). Trimming took 0 bases from V and 1 from J, leaving 10 bases between them. CDR1 and CDR2 from the germline V gene are LNHNV and YYDKDF (reference sequence). The CDR3 length is 16 residues. The CDR3 is CATSRDVGQSNQPQHF. The CDR3 nucleotides read TGTGCCACCAGCAGAGATGTGGGGCAAAGCAATCAGCCCCAGCATTTT. The full variable domain, with the rest looked up from reference TRBV15 and TRBJ1-5, is DAMVIQNPRYQVTQFGKPVTLSCSQTLNHNVMYWYQQKSSQAPKLLFHYYDKDFNNEADTPDNFQSRRPNTSFCFLDIRSPGLGDTAMYLCATSRDVGQSNQPQHFGDGTRLSIL.

The chain is built from TRBV4-3 and TRBJ2-2, with 14 positions matching TRBD2. The CDR3 is 19 amino acids. Unmatched junction bases numbered 10, after V lost 3 bases and J lost 4 bases. Germline-derived CDR1 and CDR2 are LGHNA and YSLEER. CDR3 sequence reads: CASSHYRTSGGPRTGELFF. CDR3 coding DNA: TGCGCCAGCAGCCACTACCGGACTAGCGGGGGGCCTCGCACCGGGGAGCTGTTTTTT.

The chain links TRBV29-1 to TRBJ1-1; D might be TRBD1 (6 bases). V was pared by 5 bases and J by 13 bases, with 23 bases between. The CDR3 totals 13 residues. From germline, CDR1 is SQVTM and CDR2 ANQGSEA. The CDR3 loop is CSVQPRQVVLGFF. CDR3 bases: TGCAGCGTTCAACCCAGACAGGTCGTCTTGGGTTTCTTT.

The chain combines TRBV5-8 with TRBJ2-3, with D possibly matching TRBD2 (7 bases). V was clipped by 1 base and J by 3 bases, with 15 bases between them. The germline V gene encodes CDR1 SGHTS and CDR2 YDEGEE. CDR3 size: 16 residues. This chain's CDR3 is CASSLSWRGRTDTQYF. The CDR3 bases are TGTGCCAGCAGCTTGTCATGGCGGGGGCGGACAGATACGCAGTATTTT.

The CDR3 DNA reads TGTGCCAGCAGTTTAATAGGGGGTTCACCCCTCCACTTT. It encodes CASSLIGGSPLHF. The J gene is TRBJ1-6, the V gene TRBV12-3 or TRBV12-4; D may be TRBD1 (6 bases). The CDR3 is 13 amino acids. Trimming shortened V by 2 bases and J by 9 bases, and 8 bases separated the two germline ends.

J is TRBJ2-5 and V is TRBV4-1; D perhaps matches TRBD2 (6 bases). V gave up 3 bases and J gave up 4 bases, with 15 bases separating them. The CDR3 contains 15 residues. The V gene's germline CDR1 is MGHRA and CDR2 YSYEKL. The CDR3 DNA sequence: TGCGCCAGCAGCCATTACCGAGCGGGCCTAGAGACCCAGTACTTC. Amino acids: CASSHYRAGLETQYF.

This chain connects TRBV7-8 to TRBJ2-1, with a possible D match to TRBD2 (6 bases). The CDR3 consists of 15 residues. CDR1 and CDR2 (germline): SGHVS, FQNEAQ. V was trimmed by 5 bases and J by 7 bases, leaving 18 bases between them. CDR3 in amino acids: CASSPGEPGRNEQFF. The DNA of the CDR3 is TGTGCCAGCAGCCCGGGGGAGCCAGGCCGTAATGAGCAGTTCTTC.

The chain links TRBV6-2 or TRBV6-3 to TRBJ2-3, with 7 bases aligning to TRBD1. V was clipped by 4 bases and J by 6 bases; unmatched bases: 7. Germline CDR1 is MNHEY and CDR2 is SVGEGT. This CDR3 contains 14 residues. DNA of the CDR3: TGTGCCAGCAGTTCGGGACAGCCAGGGGATACGCAGTATTTT. Translating gives CASSSGQPGDTQYF.

The V call is TRBV18, the J call TRBJ2-3, with D unresolved. V was trimmed by 0 bases and J by 0 bases, leaving 10 bases between them. CDR1 KGHSH and CDR2 LQKENI come from the germline V gene. This CDR3 is 16 amino acids long. The CDR3 loop reads CASSPPGLTSTDTQYF. The CDR3 bases are TGTGCCAGCTCACCACCCGGGTTAACTAGCACAGATACGCAGTATTTT.

This clone was seen only once. J is TRBJ2-3 and V is TRBV5-4; 9 bases fit TRBD1. CDR1 and CDR2 (germline): SGHNT, YYREEE (reference sequence). With 4 bases clipped from V and 5 bases from J, the junction kept 5 bases outside the gene matches. The CDR3 covers 14 residues. The CDR3 DNA follows: TGTGCCAGCAGCCCGGGACAGGGTCGAGATACGCAGTATTTT. Protein product: CASSPGQGRDTQYF.

V usage is TRBV7-9 and J usage is TRBJ1-4, with TRBD1 as a possible D gene (6 bases). CDR3 length equals 16 residues. Trimming pared 3 bases from V and 4 bases from J, leaving 15 bases between. CDR1 is SEHNR, CDR2 FQNEAQ, per germline (reference sequence). The CDR3: CASSFYLDRSNEKLFF. The CDR3 nucleotides are TGTGCCAGCAGCTTCTACCTCGACAGGAGTAATGAAAAACTGTTTTTT.

In DNA, the CDR3 is TGTGCCAGTACCCCAGGGGCGCGGTACAATGAGCAGTTCTTC. It is translated as CASTPGARYNEQFF. This sequence joins TRBV19 and TRBJ2-1; tentatively, D is TRBD1 (6 bases). The CDR3 consists of 14 residues. Germline V CDR1 and CDR2: LNHDA, SQIVND (reference sequence). V was trimmed by 7 bases and J by 4 bases, leaving 14 bases between them.

The chain recombines TRBV7-2 with TRBJ2-1, with 12 positions matching TRBD2. J lost 5 bases, V lost 4 bases, and 9 bases had no gene match. CDR1 is SGHTA and CDR2 is FQGNSA in the germline V gene. The CDR3 sequence is 17 residues long. CDR3 region: CASSSHLRLAGDNEQFF. In DNA form, the CDR3 reads TGTGCCAGCAGCTCCCACCTCCGACTAGCGGGGGACAATGAGCAGTTCTTC.

The chain links TRBV6-5 to TRBJ2-5, with D possibly being TRBD1 (5 bases). CDR3 size: 12 residues. Trimming left V 7 bases short and J 0 bases short, with 6 bases between. Germline CDR1 reads MNHEY; CDR2 reads SVGAGI. The CDR3 DNA sequence: TGTGCCAGCACCAGGGACCAAGAGACCCAGTACTTC. Translation gives CASTRDQETQYF.

The J gene is TRBJ2-3, the V gene TRBV5-1; 11 bases agree with TRBD2. Germline-derived CDR1 and CDR2 are SGHRS and YFSETQ. Trimming cost V 0 bases and J 5 bases; bases outside gene matches: 8. The CDR3 covers 17 residues. This chain's CDR3 is CASSLVVAGGPGDTQYF. CDR3 DNA: TGCGCCAGCAGCTTGGTCGTAGCGGGGGGGCCGGGAGATACGCAGTATTTT.

The V and J genes are TRBV23-1 and TRBJ1-5; D might be TRBD1 (5 bases). TRBV23-1 is flagged as an ORF with uncertain function. V was cut by 1 base and J by 4 bases, with 14 bases left in between. This CDR3 is 16 amino acids long. CDR3 sequence: CASSQFEGARNQPQHF. For the CDR3, the DNA is TGCGCCAGCAGTCAATTTGAAGGGGCGAGGAATCAGCCCCAGCATTTT.

V is TRBV5-1 and J is TRBJ2-1; 9 positions match TRBD2. This CDR3 contains 16 residues. From germline, CDR1 is SGHRS and CDR2 YFSETQ. Trimming removed 5 bases from V and 5 bases from J; junction bases left unmatched: 11. The DNA of the CDR3 is TGCGCCAGCAGGGAGCGGGGGGACCTGCATCACAATGAGCAGTTCTTC. Its protein product is CASRERGDLHHNEQFF.

The V and J genes are TRBV7-2 and TRBJ2-2; D gene uncertain. V was clipped by 5 bases and J by 3 bases, with 7 bases between them. The CDR3 covers 13 residues. In germline, CDR1 is SGHTA, CDR2 FQGNSA. The CDR3 sequence: CASSPHYTGELFF. In DNA, the CDR3 is TGTGCCAGCAGCCCCCACTACACCGGGGAGCTGTTTTTT.

The sample holds one count of this clone. The chain couples TRBV10-3 to TRBJ1-2; a weak D match, TRBD1 (5 bases). V lost 2 bases to trimming and J lost 4 bases, with 17 bases between them. The CDR3 extends over 16 amino acids. Germline CDR1 ENHRY, CDR2 SYGVKD. The CDR3, as DNA: TGTGCCATCAGTGAGGGCGAAAGACAGACGCTCTATGGCTACACCTTC. Translation: CAISEGERQTLYGYTF.

The rearrangement joins TRBV6-2 or TRBV6-3 to TRBJ2-4; D might be TRBD1 (5 bases). Germline V lookup: CDR1 MNHEY, CDR2 SVGEGT. The germline V and J ends were trimmed by 0 bases and 9 bases, with 12 bases remaining between them. The CDR3 extends over 14 amino acids. The CDR3 loop is CASSYSETDVIQYF. The DNA for the CDR3 is TGTGCCAGCAGTTACTCCGAGACAGACGTCATTCAGTACTTC.

J is TRBJ1-1 and V is TRBV18; the match to TRBD1 covers 9 bases. The junction had 11 bases not matched to a gene; V was cut back by 1 base and J by 5 bases. The germline V gene has CDR1 KGHSH and CDR2 LQKENI. The length of the CDR3 is 17 residues. This chain's CDR3 is CASSPRPDRGWKTEAFF. The CDR3 DNA follows: TGTGCCAGCTCACCACGACCGGACAGGGGTTGGAAGACTGAAGCTTTCTTT.

This rearrangement joins TRBV29-1 to TRBJ2-1; a possible D gene is TRBD1 (5 bases). The ends were cut back, 2 bases at V and 2 bases at J, with 10 bases in the middle. The CDR3 sequence is 14 residues long. Germline V gene sequence: CDR1 SQVTM, CDR2 ANQGSEA. The CDR3 DNA follows: TGCAGCGTTGAACGTCCAGGGACCTACAATGAGCAGTTCTTC. Its translation: CSVERPGTYNEQFF.

V usage is TRBV5-5 and J usage is TRBJ2-7; 11 nucleotides agree with TRBD2. This CDR3 spans 16 amino acids. Germline V gene lookup returns CDR1 SGHKS and CDR2 YYEKEE (reference sequence). V shed 4 bases, J shed 2 bases, and the junction held 8 bases outside the gene matches. The CDR3 DNA reads as TGTGCCAGCAGCCCAATCGGGACTAGCGGCGCCTACGAGCAGTACTTC. The encoded protein is CASSPIGTSGAYEQYF. The whole variable domain, filled in from reference TRBV5-5 and TRBJ2-7, reads DAGVTQSPTHLIKTRGQQVTLRCSPISGHKSVSWYQQVLGQGPQFIFQYYEKEERGRGNFPDRFSARQFPNYSSELNVNALLLGDSALYLCASSPIGTSGAYEQYFGPGTRLTVT.

CDR3: CASSVEGETQYF. CDR3 sequence (DNA): TGTGCCAGCAGCGTAGAGGGGGAGACCCAGTACTTC. This chain joins TRBV9 and TRBJ2-5; TRBD1 is a possible D gene (5 bases). V lost 0 bases and J 5 bases, leaving 5 bases between the germline ends. Germline lookup yields CDR1 SGDLS and CDR2 YYNGEE. The CDR3 runs 12 residues.

This clone was recorded once. In DNA, the CDR3 is TGTGCCAGCTCCCAAGGACAGGGGTCGATCCTCACTGAAGCTTTCTTT. Protein: CASSQGQGSILTEAFF. The V gene is TRBV18, the J gene TRBJ1-1; 9 positions match TRBD1. CDR1 KGHSH and CDR2 LQKENI come from the germline V gene. The CDR3 contains 16 residues. V gave up 6 bases and J gave up 4 bases; unmatched junction bases: 12.

This chain uses TRBV10-3 with TRBJ2-5; D might be TRBD1 (5 bases). The germline gives CDR1 ENHRY, CDR2 SYGVKD. Deletions cut 3 bases from V and 4 bases from J, with 12 bases between. The CDR3 spans 14 residues. The CDR3 reads CAISDPGKRETQYF. The CDR3 coding sequence is TGTGCCATCAGTGACCCAGGGAAGCGAGAGACCCAGTACTTC.

The rearrangement links TRBV5-1 to TRBJ2-7; D call uncertain. CDR1 and CDR2 (germline): SGHRS, YFSETQ. This CDR3 region has 12 residues. The V end was cut by 2 bases, the J end by 5 bases, with 8 bases between. The CDR3 coding sequence is TGCGCCAGCAGCTTCCCTCCTAACGAGCAGTACTTC. Translation gives CASSFPPNEQYF.

This clone showed up just once. The chain couples TRBV5-1 to TRBJ2-1; a possible D gene is TRBD2 (7 bases). The length of the CDR3 is 14 residues. Germline values: CDR1 SGHRS, CDR2 YFSETQ. Trimming removed 4 bases from V and 5 bases from J, with 13 bases in between. The CDR3 is CASSPGEGDNEQFF. CDR3 bases: TGCGCCAGCAGCCCCGGGGAGGGGGACAATGAGCAGTTCTTC. The variable domain in full, with the rest retrieved from reference TRBV5-1 and TRBJ2-1, is KAGVTQTPRYLIKTRGQQVTLSCSPISGHRSVSWYQQTPGQGLQFLFEYFSETQRNKGNFPGRFSGRQFSNSRSEMNVSTLELGDSALYLCASSPGEGDNEQFFGPGTRLTVL.

This chain joins TRBV7-2 and TRBJ2-5; TRBD2 agrees at 7 bases. With V trimmed by 5 bases and J by 1 base, 10 bases remained unmatched. This CDR3 spans 16 amino acids. Germline-derived CDR1 and CDR2 are SGHTA and FQGNSA. The chain's CDR3 is CASSGRGTSAQETQYF. CDR3 nucleotides: TGTGCCAGCAGCGGCCGAGGAACTAGCGCCCAAGAGACCCAGTACTTC.